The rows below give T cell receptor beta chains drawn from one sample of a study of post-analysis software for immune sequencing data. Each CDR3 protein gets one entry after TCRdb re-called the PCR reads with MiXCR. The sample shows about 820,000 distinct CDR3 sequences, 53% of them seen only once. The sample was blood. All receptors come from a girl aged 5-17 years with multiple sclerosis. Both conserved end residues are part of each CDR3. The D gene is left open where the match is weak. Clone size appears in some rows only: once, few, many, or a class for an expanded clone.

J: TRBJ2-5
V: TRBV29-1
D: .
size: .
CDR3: CSVPLRTVPRETQYF
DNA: TGCAGCGTTCCTCTTCGGACTGTTCCAAGAGAGACCCAGTACTTC

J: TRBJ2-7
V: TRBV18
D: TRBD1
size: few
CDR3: CASSRQGNSYEQYF
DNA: TGTGCCAGCTCACGACAGGGAAACTCCTACGAGCAGTACTTC

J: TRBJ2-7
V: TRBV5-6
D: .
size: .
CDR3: CASRSGPGYEQYF
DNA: TGTGCCAGCAGATCGGGCCCAGGGTACGAGCAGTACTTC

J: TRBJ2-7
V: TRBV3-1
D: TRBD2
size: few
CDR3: CASSPNLAGLPTYEQYF
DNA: TGTGCCAGCAGCCCCAATCTAGCGGGACTTCCAACCTACGAGCAGTACTTC

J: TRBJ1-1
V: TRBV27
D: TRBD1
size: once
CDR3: CASSPYRGNTEAFF
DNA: TGTGCCAGCAGTCCTTACAGGGGTAACACTGAAGCTTTCTTT

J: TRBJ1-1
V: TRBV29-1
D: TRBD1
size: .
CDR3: CSVLTRGSDRGHGAFF
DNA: TGCAGCGTCCTAACGCGAGGGTCGGACAGGGGGCATGGAGCTTTCTTT

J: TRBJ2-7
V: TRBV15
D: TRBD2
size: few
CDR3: CATSSSRETSGRFSYEQYF
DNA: TGTGCCACCAGCAGTTCCCGGGAGACTAGCGGGAGGTTCTCCTACGAGCAGTACTTC

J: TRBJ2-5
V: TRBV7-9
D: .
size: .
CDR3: CASSLITGAPYF
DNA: TGTGCCAGCAGCTTAATAACGGGGGCCCCGTACTTC

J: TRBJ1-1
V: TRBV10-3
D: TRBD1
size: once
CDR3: CAIRDRMNTEAFF
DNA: TGTGCCATCAGGGACAGGATGAACACTGAAGCTTTCTTT

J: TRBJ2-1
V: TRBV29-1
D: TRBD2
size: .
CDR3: CSVVAGARGEQFF
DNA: TGCAGCGTCGTAGCGGGGGCCAGGGGTGAGCAGTTCTTC

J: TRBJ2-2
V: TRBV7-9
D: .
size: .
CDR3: CASSVDGDTGELFF
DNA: TGTGCCAGCAGCGTGGACGGGGACACCGGGGAGCTGTTTTTT

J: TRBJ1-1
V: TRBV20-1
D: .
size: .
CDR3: CSARFEEAFF
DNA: TGCAGTGCTAGATTCGAAGAAGCTTTCTTT

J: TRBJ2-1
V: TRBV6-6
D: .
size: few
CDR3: CASRGVSNEQFF
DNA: TGTGCCAGCAGGGGAGTAAGTAATGAGCAGTTCTTC

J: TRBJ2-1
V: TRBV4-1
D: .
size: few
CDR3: CASSPTRRDLASLWEQFF
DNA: TGCGCCAGCAGCCCCACAAGGCGGGACCTCGCATCCCTATGGGAGCAGTTCTTC

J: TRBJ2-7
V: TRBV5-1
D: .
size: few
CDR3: CASTFSGLSEQYF
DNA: TGCGCCAGCACGTTTTCAGGCTTATCCGAGCAGTACTTC

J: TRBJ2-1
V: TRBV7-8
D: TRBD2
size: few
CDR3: CASSLDPVSSGRSGDEQFF
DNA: TGTGCCAGCAGCTTAGACCCGGTTAGTAGCGGGAGGTCTGGCGATGAGCAGTTCTTC

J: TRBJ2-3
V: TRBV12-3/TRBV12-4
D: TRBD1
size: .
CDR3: CASSLRQGLRGPGAADTQYF
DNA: TGTGCCAGCAGTTTGCGACAGGGGCTCCGGGGACCGGGAGCGGCAGATACGCAGTATTTT

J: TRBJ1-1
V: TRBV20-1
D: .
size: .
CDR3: CSARDLPGMNTEAFF
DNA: TGCAGTGCTAGAGATCTCCCAGGGATGAACACTGAAGCTTTCTTT